This TCR beta chain was observed in a study of early T cells in non-severe SARS-CoV-2 infection. Study-wide context: Sequencing of bulk RNA from unsorted whole blood was done, without chain pairing.

This clonotype was seen only a few times. Germline V gene lookup returns CDR1 MNHEY and CDR2 SMNVEV (reference sequence). This CDR3 contains 15 residues. V was pared by 2 bases and J by 7 bases, with 12 bases between. The TCR library protocol was used to attach unique molecular identifiers. These identifiers were attached to individual cDNA molecules. TCRdb passed the 5' RACE reads through MiXCR, listing each CDR3 protein once. The sample comprises 57,000 or so distinct CDR3 sequences, around 12% of which are singletons, and over 1% rests with the top ten. V is TRBV27 and J is TRBJ1-6; D remains ambiguous. The sequence derives from an adult who was a healthcare worker with PCR-confirmed SARS-CoV-2 infection or an uninfected control (not recorded which). The donor label of this sample is uncertain. The sample was whole blood, taken at baseline. CDR3 bases: TGTGCCAGCAGTTTAGTGGCACAAGCCAATTCACCCCTCCACTTT. Translating gives CASSLVAQANSPLHF.